These 27 T cell receptor beta chains came from one sample sequenced in a study of blood T cell repertoires in COVID-19 (dated by TCRdb to the early 2020s). The library was generated by the immunoSEQ multiplex PCR assay. This is the immuneACCESS table as TCRdb keeps it, with only in-frame sequences that have V and J called. A part of the clones is gone; compared with another copy, unresolved V genes explain less than half, and the rest is unexplained. The sample table shows around 430,000 clones, and about 83% are seen once. In total, the top ten clones hold roughly a tenth of the sample. Sequencing was done on a sample of PBMCs or T cells enriched from blood (not recorded which). Receptors originate from a woman aged 45-65 years who had recovered from COVID-19.

The chain recombines TRBV30 with TRBJ2-3; 7 bases are shared with TRBD1. Germline CDR1 reads GTSNPN; CDR2 reads SVGIG (reference sequence). The CDR3 spans 12 residues. The J segment lost 2 bases and the V segment lost 8 bases, leaving 4 bases of the junction unmatched. In nucleotides, the CDR3 is TGTGCCGGGGACAGATACACAGATACGCAGTATTTT. It specifies CAGDRYTDTQYF.

This clone was recorded once. The chain couples TRBV7-9 to TRBJ1-4, with 7 bases aligning to TRBD1. CDR1 is SEHNR and CDR2 is FQNEAQ in the germline V gene (reference sequence). The V and J ends lost 8 bases and 5 bases, in that order; junction bases with no gene match: 11. The CDR3 consists of 15 residues. The DNA for the CDR3 is TGTGCCAGCGGCCCTCTCCAGGGGGGAAATGAAAAACTGTTTTTT. As protein: CASGPLQGGNEKLFF.

V gene TRBV7-9 combines with J gene TRBJ1-5; a weak D match, TRBD1 (5 bases). The CDR3 has 14 residues. Trimming took 0 bases from V and 4 from J, leaving 7 bases between them. Per the germline V gene, CDR1 is SEHNR and CDR2 is FQNEAQ (reference sequence). As DNA, the CDR3 is TGTGCCAGCAGCTTAGCAGGGGATAATCAGCCCCAGCATTTT. This translates into CASSLAGDNQPQHF.

The chain has TRBV19 and TRBJ1-5; TRBD1 aligns across 10 bases. V was pared by 7 bases and J by 2 bases, with 8 bases of the junction left unmatched. Germline V lookup: CDR1 LNHDA, CDR2 SQIVND (reference sequence). The CDR3 totals 16 residues. CDR3 sequence: CASTPWDRGRNQPQHF. As DNA, the CDR3 is TGTGCCAGTACCCCTTGGGACAGGGGACGCAATCAGCCCCAGCATTTT. The whole variable domain, filled in from reference TRBV19 and TRBJ1-5, reads DGGITQSPKYLFRKEGQNVTLSCEQNLNHDAMYWYRQDPGQGLRLIYYSQIVNDFQKGDIAEGYSVSREKKESFPLTVTSAQKNPTAFYLCASTPWDRGRNQPQHFGDGTRLSIL.

This chain links TRBV13 with TRBJ2-7; 7 nucleotides agree with TRBD1. J was trimmed by 7 bases and V by 2 bases; bases with no gene match: 11. Germline CDR1 is PRHDT and CDR2 is FYEKMQ (reference sequence). The CDR3 is made up of 15 amino acids. Written as DNA, the CDR3 is TGTGCCAGCAGCTTATTTAGGGGGCAGAGGCGGGAGCAGTACTTC. Translation gives CASSLFRGQRREQYF.

The rearrangement uses TRBV30 and TRBJ1-1; D not resolved. The V end lost 7 bases, the J end lost 4 bases, and 19 bases lay between the germline ends. Germline loops: CDR1 GTSNPN, CDR2 SVGIG (reference sequence). This CDR3 spans 14 amino acids. The DNA of the CDR3 is TGTGCCTTACGATTGACCAGGTCGGCCACTGAAGCTTTCTTT. Residues: CALRLTRSATEAFF.

On this clone itself: This sample includes further DNA sequences coding for the same CDR3. The CDR3 here is CASSLSGVTEAFF. In DNA, the CDR3 is TGTGCCAGCAGTTTATCAGGGGTCACTGAAGCTTTCTTT. The chain employs TRBV12-3 or TRBV12-4 and TRBJ1-1; D is possibly TRBD1 (6 bases). V gave up 2 bases and J gave up 4 bases, with 8 bases separating them. The CDR3 is 13 amino acids.

This chain joins TRBV7-9 and TRBJ2-7, with a possible D match to TRBD1 (6 bases). V dropped 1 base and J dropped 3 bases, with 19 bases sitting between them. The CDR3 is 17 residues long. Germline V gene lookup returns CDR1 SEHNR and CDR2 FQNEAQ (reference sequence). As DNA, the CDR3 is TGTGCCAGCAGCTTAGTCGCTTTCAGGGGCAAAAGCTACGAGCAGTACTTC. Residues: CASSLVAFRGKSYEQYF.

The chain links TRBV6-5 to TRBJ1-2, with 10 nucleotides matching TRBD1. Germline loops: CDR1 MNHEY, CDR2 SVGAGI. Trimming at V came to 4 bases and at J to 3 bases, leaving 2 bases not matched to a gene. The length of the CDR3 is 14 residues. The CDR3 DNA is TGTGCCAGCAGTTTTGGGACAGGGGACTATGGCTACACCTTC. Its translation: CASSFGTGDYGYTF.

The rearrangement links TRBV29-1 to TRBJ2-4; D is uncertain. Germline CDR1 reads SQVTM; CDR2 reads ANQGSEA. Trimming pared 6 bases from V and 9 bases from J, leaving 15 bases between. This CDR3 has 12 amino acids. Here the CDR3 reads CSVLTAVGIQYF. CDR3 DNA: TGCAGCGTCCTGACGGCGGTGGGCATTCAGTACTTC.

The V and J genes are TRBV3-1 (or the pseudogene TRBV3-2) and TRBJ2-2; 11 bases map to TRBD2. V trimming: 1 base; J trimming: 7 bases; junction bases outside the gene matches: 8. This CDR3 is built from 17 residues. Germline V gene lookup returns CDR1 LGHDT and CDR2 YNNKEL (reference sequence). CDR3 nucleotides: TGTGCCAGCAGCCAAGTGGTAGCGGGGGGGCGTGGCGGGGAGCTGTTTTTT. This encodes CASSQVVAGGRGGELFF.

The rearrangement links TRBV4-2 to TRBJ1-2; TRBD1 might be the D (5 bases). The CDR3 runs to 14 residues. Germline V lookup: CDR1 LGHNA, CDR2 YNFKEQ. Deletions cut 0 bases from V and 8 bases from J, with 13 bases between. CDR3 DNA: TGTGCCAGCAGCCAAGAAGGGGTGCTGGGAGGCTACACCTTC. Protein sequence: CASSQEGVLGGYTF.

The rearrangement uses TRBV2 and TRBJ1-3; unclear D gene. The germline V gene has CDR1 SNHLY and CDR2 FYNNEI. The CDR3 covers 13 residues. Trimming shortened V by 3 bases and J by 2 bases, and 5 bases separated the two germline ends. The CDR3 nucleotides are TGTGCCAGCAGTGAGGCAGCTGGAAACACCATATATTTT. Its protein product is CASSEAAGNTIYF. Variable domain in full (rest from reference TRBV2 and TRBJ1-3): EPEVTQTPSHQVTQMGQEVILRCVPISNHLYFYWYRQILGQKVEFLVSFYNNEISEKSEIFDDQFSVERPDGSNFTLKIRSTKLEDSAMYFCASSEAAGNTIYFGEGSWLTVV.

The rearrangement joins TRBV2 to TRBJ1-2; 7 positions match TRBD1. J lost 6 bases, V lost 7 bases, and 8 bases had no gene match. Germline lookup yields CDR1 SNHLY and CDR2 FYNNEI. The CDR3 is 13 amino acids. The CDR3 loop is CASKLETGNGYTF. CDR3 in DNA: TGTGCCAGCAAGCTGGAGACAGGGAATGGCTACACCTTC.

This chain uses TRBV11-2 with TRBJ1-6; perhaps TRBD1 as D (5 bases). V lost 2 bases and J 9 bases, leaving 20 bases between the germline ends. This CDR3 comprises 17 residues. The V gene's germline CDR1 is SGHAT and CDR2 FQNNGV. CDR3 sequence reads: CASSLLPGGGPSSPLHF. In DNA form, the CDR3 reads TGTGCCAGCAGCTTACTTCCCGGGGGAGGGCCTTCTTCACCCCTCCACTTT.

This clone has just one count. The J gene is TRBJ2-1, the V gene TRBV3-1 (or the pseudogene TRBV3-2); perhaps TRBD1 as D (6 bases). V dropped 4 bases and J dropped 8 bases, with 15 bases sitting between them. Germline assignment: CDR1 LGHDT and CDR2 YNNKEL (reference sequence). The CDR3 extends over 14 amino acids. The CDR3 sequence: CASSPPLDSDEQFF. The CDR3 coding sequence is TGTGCCAGCAGCCCACCTCTGGACAGTGATGAGCAGTTCTTC.

The V gene is TRBV6-5, the J gene TRBJ1-1; TRBD1 matches 7 bases. V trimming: 2 bases; J trimming: 0 bases; junction bases outside the gene matches: 6. Germline CDR1 MNHEY, CDR2 SVGAGI. There are 16 residues in the CDR3. The CDR3 loop reads CASSYDRVGMNTEAFF. The CDR3 region has the DNA TGTGCCAGCAGTTACGACAGGGTAGGGATGAACACTGAAGCTTTCTTT.

V usage is TRBV19 and J usage is TRBJ1-3; TRBD1 matches at 7 bases. V trimming: 3 bases; J trimming: 9 bases; junction bases outside the gene matches: 14. Germline CDR1 is LNHDA and CDR2 is SQIVND (reference sequence). The CDR3 is made up of 16 amino acids. This CDR3 is CASSMGRGAAGGTIYF. In nucleotides, the CDR3 is TGTGCCAGTAGTATGGGCAGGGGGGCCGCCGGAGGCACCATATATTTT.

The V and J genes are TRBV19 and TRBJ1-4; 7 bases are shared with TRBD1. The CDR3 runs to 15 residues. Germline CDR1 LNHDA, CDR2 SQIVND (reference sequence). Losses at the gene ends were 5 bases for V and 8 bases for J; bases not matched to a gene: 11. The CDR3 protein is CASSDRAIFVEKLFF. In nucleotides, the CDR3 is TGTGCCAGTAGTGACAGGGCGATTTTTGTCGAAAAACTGTTTTTT.

This clone was seen only once. The genes are TRBV11-3 and TRBJ2-3, with no clear D. The CDR3 loop spans 12 amino acids. The V gene's germline CDR1 is SGHNT and CDR2 YENEEA. V was cut by 4 bases and J by 5 bases, with 7 bases left in between. CDR3 in DNA: TGTGCCAGCAGCTCTATCGAAGATACGCAGTATTTT. This translates into CASSSIEDTQYF. The entire variable domain, with the rest obtained from reference TRBV11-3 and TRBJ2-3, is as follows: EAGVVQSPRYKIIEKKQPVAFWCNPISGHNTLYWYLQNLGQGPELLIRYENEEAVDDSQLPKDRFSAERLKGVDSTLKIQPAELGDSAVYLCASSSIEDTQYFGPGTRLTVL.

J is TRBJ1-2 and V is TRBV19, with D unclear. Trimming stripped 4 bases from V and 0 bases from J, with 9 bases between. The CDR3 runs to 14 residues. Germline assignment: CDR1 LNHDA and CDR2 SQIVND (reference sequence). The CDR3: CASSTLDTNYGYTF. For the CDR3, the DNA is TGTGCCAGTAGTACGTTAGACACTAACTATGGCTACACCTTC. Full variable domain (outside the CDR3, taken from reference TRBV19 and TRBJ1-2): DGGITQSPKYLFRKEGQNVTLSCEQNLNHDAMYWYRQDPGQGLRLIYYSQIVNDFQKGDIAEGYSVSREKKESFPLTVTSAQKNPTAFYLCASSTLDTNYGYTFGSGTRLTVV.

This clone occurred a few times. J is TRBJ2-7 and V is TRBV19; D call uncertain. CDR1 and CDR2 (germline): LNHDA, SQIVND (reference sequence). V was pared by 0 bases and J by 0 bases, with 9 bases between. This CDR3 spans 15 amino acids. The CDR3 DNA reads TGTGCCAGTAGTATAGACATAGGAGACTCCTACGAGCAGTACTTC. The encoded protein is CASSIDIGDSYEQYF.

The genes are TRBV7-3 and TRBJ1-1; D call uncertain. CDR1 and CDR2 from the germline V gene are SGHTA and FQGTGA. The CDR3 is 14 residues long. V lost 3 bases and J lost 5, with 13 bases in between. The CDR3 DNA follows: TGTGCCAGCAGCTTCACTTCGTCCGATACTGAAGCTTTCTTT. Protein: CASSFTSSDTEAFF. The full variable domain, in which reference TRBV7-3 and TRBJ1-1 provide the parts outside the CDR3, is GAGVSQTPSNKVTEKGKYVELRCDPISGHTALYWYRQSLGQGPEFLIYFQGTGAADDSGLPNDRFFAVRPEGSVSTLKIQRTERGDSAVYLCASSFTSSDTEAFFGQGTRLTVV.

The rearrangement uses TRBV4-1 and TRBJ2-3; D perhaps matches TRBD2 (5 bases). CDR1 and CDR2 (germline): MGHRA, YSYEKL. The CDR3 has 16 residues. The germline V and J ends were trimmed by 2 bases and 2 bases, with 14 bases remaining between them. This chain's CDR3 is CASSQQLVGYTDTQYF. CDR3 DNA: TGCGCCAGCAGCCAACAACTAGTAGGGTACACAGATACGCAGTATTTT.

The chain carries TRBV5-4 and TRBJ2-5; 7 bases are shared with TRBD2. Germline loops: CDR1 SGHNT, CDR2 YYREEE (reference sequence). The CDR3 consists of 16 residues. Germline trimming cut 4 bases from V and 5 bases from J; bases unmatched to any gene: 14. The CDR3 bases are TGTGCCAGCAGCCCGGGGGGACTAAGTAGTTTGGAGACCCAGTACTTC. This gives the protein CASSPGGLSSLETQYF.

The V call is TRBV5-5, the J call TRBJ2-2; 9 nucleotides match TRBD1. CDR1 and CDR2 from the germline V gene are SGHKS and YYEKEE (reference sequence). The CDR3 has 16 residues. The ends lost 5 bases at V and 1 base at J; junction bases unmatched: 6. The CDR3 reads CASSLTGGQNTGELFF. The CDR3 DNA reads as TGTGCCAGCAGTCTTACAGGGGGCCAGAACACCGGGGAGCTGTTTTTT.

V and J are TRBV3-1 (or the pseudogene TRBV3-2) and TRBJ1-2, with 8 bases fitting TRBD1. The junction had 4 bases not matched to a gene; V was cut back by 4 bases and J by 0 bases. The CDR3 runs to 15 residues. The germline gives CDR1 LGHDT, CDR2 YNNKEL (reference sequence). This chain's CDR3 is CASSRRQGTNYGYTF. CDR3 nucleotide sequence: TGTGCCAGCAGCCGACGACAGGGGACTAACTATGGCTACACCTTC.